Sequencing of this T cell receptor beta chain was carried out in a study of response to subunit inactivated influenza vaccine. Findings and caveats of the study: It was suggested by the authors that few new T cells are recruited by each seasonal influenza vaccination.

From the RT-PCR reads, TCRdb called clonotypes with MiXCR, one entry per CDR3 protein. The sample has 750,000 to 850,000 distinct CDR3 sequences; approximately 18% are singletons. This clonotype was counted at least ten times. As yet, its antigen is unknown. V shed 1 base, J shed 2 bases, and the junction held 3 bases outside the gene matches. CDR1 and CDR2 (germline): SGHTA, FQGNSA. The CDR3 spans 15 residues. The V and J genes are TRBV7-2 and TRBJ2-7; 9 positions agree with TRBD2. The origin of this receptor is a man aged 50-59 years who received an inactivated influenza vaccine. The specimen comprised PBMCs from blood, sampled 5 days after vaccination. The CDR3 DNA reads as TGTGCCAGCAGCTTAGATAGGACTAGCGCCTACGAGCAGTACTTC. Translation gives CASSLDRTSAYEQYF.